This T cell receptor beta chain is from a study of Ad26.COV2.S vaccination and SARS-CoV-2 variants. Per the germline V gene, CDR1 is PRHDT and CDR2 is FYEKMQ (reference sequence). This CDR3 region has 15 residues. The junction had 11 bases not matched to a gene; V was cut back by 5 bases and J by 5 bases. Treatment: about 20 received Ad26.COV2.S at low or high dose, single or two shots; about 5 received placebo; per-sample allocation not given. Samples came from day 63 after the first vaccine or placebo injection. Repertoires were generated with immunoSEQ multiplex PCR, while TCRdb's copy carries only in-frame clones and drops some. The sample carries about 350,000 clones, roughly 84% recorded once.

Here the sequenced sample was peripheral blood, taken in a trial of Ad26.COV2.S vaccine versus placebo. The TCR originated in a person aged 18-60 years who received the Ad26.COV2.S COVID-19 vaccine or a placebo. The chain uses TRBV13 and TRBJ2-7; 8 positions agree with TRBD1. CDR3 nucleotides: TGTGCCAGCAGCACCCTATGGGCAGGGGGCAACGAGCAGTACTTC. As protein: CASSTLWAGGNEQYF.